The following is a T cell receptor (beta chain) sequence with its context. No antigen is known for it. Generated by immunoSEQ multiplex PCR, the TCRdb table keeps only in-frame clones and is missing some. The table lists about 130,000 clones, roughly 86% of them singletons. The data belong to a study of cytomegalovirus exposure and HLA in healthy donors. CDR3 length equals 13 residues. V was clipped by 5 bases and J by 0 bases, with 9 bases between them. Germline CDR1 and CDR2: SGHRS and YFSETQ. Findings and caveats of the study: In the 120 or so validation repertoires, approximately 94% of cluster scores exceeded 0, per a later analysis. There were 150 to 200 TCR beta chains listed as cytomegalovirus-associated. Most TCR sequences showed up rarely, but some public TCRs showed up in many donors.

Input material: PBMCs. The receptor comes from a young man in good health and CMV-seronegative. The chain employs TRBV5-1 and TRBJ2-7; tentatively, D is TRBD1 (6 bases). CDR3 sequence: CASRRGSSYEQYF. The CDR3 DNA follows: TGCGCCAGCAGGAGGGGGAGCTCCTACGAGCAGTACTTC.